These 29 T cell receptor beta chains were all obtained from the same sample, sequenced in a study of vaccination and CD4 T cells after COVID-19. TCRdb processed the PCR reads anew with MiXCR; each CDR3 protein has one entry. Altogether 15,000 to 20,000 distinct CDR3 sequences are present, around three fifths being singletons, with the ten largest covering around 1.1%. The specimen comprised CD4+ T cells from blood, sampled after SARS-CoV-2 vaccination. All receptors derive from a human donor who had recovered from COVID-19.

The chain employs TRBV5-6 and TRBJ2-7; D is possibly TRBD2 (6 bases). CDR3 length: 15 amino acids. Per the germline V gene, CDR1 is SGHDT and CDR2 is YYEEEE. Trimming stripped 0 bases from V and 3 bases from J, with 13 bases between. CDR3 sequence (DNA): TGTGCCAGCAGCTTGGCGGGGGACGGAAACTACGAGCAGTACTTC. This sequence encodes CASSLAGDGNYEQYF. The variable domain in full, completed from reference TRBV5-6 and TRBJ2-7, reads DAGVTQSPTHLIKTRGQQVTLRCSPKSGHDTVSWYQQALGQGPQFIFQYYEEEERQRGNFPDRFSGHQFPNYSSELNVNALLLGDSALYLCASSLAGDGNYEQYFGPGTRLTVT.

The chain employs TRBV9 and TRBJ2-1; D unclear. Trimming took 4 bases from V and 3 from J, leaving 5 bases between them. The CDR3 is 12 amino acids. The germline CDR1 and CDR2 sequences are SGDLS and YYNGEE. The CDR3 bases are TGTGCCAGCAGCTCTGACTACAATGAGCAGTTCTTC. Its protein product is CASSSDYNEQFF.

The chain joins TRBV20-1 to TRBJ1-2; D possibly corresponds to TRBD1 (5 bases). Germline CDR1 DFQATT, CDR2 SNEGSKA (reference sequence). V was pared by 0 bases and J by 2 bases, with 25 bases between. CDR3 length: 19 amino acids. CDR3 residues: CSARDWKNRPGGGNYGYTF. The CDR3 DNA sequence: TGCAGTGCTAGAGACTGGAAAAACCGCCCTGGGGGTGGGAACTATGGCTACACCTTC.

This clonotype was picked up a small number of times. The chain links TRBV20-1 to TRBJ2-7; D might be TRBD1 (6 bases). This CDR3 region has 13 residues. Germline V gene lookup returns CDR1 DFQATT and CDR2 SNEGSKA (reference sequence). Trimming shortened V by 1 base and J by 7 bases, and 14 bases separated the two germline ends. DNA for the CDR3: TGCAGTGCTAGAGCCGAGGGACATAGAGAGCAGTACTTC. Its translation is CSARAEGHREQYF.

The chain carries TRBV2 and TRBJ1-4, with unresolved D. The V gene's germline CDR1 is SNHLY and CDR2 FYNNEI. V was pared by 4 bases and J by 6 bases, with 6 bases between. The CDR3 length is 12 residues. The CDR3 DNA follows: TGTGCCAGCAGTGCTACGGATGAAAAACTGTTTTTT. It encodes CASSATDEKLFF.

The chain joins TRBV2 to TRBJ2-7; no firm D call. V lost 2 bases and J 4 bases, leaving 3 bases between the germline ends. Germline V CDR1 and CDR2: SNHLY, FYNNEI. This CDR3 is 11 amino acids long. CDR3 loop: CASSEMYEQYF. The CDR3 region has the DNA TGTGCCAGCAGTGAAATGTACGAGCAGTACTTC.

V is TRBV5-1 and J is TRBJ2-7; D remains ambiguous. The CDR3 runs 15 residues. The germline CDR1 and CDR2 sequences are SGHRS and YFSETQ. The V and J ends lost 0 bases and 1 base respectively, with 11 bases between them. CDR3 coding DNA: TGCGCCAGCAGCTTGGTAGGGTTTGAATCCTACGAGCAGTACTTC. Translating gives CASSLVGFESYEQYF.

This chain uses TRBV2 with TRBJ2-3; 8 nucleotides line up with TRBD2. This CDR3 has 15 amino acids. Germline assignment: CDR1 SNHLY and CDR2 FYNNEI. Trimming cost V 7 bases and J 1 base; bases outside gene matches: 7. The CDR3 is CASILAGFGTDTQYF. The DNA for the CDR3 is TGTGCCAGCATCTTAGCGGGATTCGGCACAGATACGCAGTATTTT.

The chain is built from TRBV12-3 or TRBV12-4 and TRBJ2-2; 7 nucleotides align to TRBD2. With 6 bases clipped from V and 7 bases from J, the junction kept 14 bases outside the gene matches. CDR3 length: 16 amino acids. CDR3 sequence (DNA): TGTGCCAGCAGGGGGTCCGCCGGGAGGAAAGTCGGGGAGCTGTTTTTT. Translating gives CASRGSAGRKVGELFF.

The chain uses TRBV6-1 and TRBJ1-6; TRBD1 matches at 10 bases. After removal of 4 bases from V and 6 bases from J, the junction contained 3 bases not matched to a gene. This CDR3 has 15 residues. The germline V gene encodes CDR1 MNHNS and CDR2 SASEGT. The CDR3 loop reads CASSGTGGFNSPLHF. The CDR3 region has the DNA TGTGCCAGCAGTGGGACAGGGGGATTTAATTCACCCCTCCACTTT.

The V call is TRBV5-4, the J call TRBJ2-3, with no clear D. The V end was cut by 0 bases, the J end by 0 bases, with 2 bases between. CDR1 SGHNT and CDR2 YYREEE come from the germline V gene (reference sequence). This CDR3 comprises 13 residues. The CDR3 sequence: CASSLASTDTQYF. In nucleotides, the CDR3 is TGTGCCAGCAGCTTGGCCAGCACAGATACGCAGTATTTT.

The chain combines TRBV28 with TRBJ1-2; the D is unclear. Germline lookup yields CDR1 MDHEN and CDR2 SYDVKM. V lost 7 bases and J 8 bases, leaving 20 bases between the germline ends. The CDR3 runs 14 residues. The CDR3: CASIPSGLRGGYTF. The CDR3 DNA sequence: TGTGCCAGCATCCCCTCCGGGCTCCGAGGGGGCTACACCTTC.

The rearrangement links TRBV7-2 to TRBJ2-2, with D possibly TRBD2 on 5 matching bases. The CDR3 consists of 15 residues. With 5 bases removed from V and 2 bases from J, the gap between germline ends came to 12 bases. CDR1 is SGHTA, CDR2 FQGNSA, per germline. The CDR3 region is CASSPSNLNTGELFF. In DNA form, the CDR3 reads TGTGCCAGCAGCCCTAGCAATCTTAACACCGGGGAGCTGTTTTTT.

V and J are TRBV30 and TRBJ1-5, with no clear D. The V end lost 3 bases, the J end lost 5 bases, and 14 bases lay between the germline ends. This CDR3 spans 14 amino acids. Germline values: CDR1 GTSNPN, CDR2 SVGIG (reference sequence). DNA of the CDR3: TGTGCCTGGAGGGGGATAGGACCTCATCAGCCCCAGCATTTT. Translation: CAWRGIGPHQPQHF.

This CDR3 reads CASSLRTGRAQETQYF. The CDR3 coding sequence is TGTGCCAGCAGCTTACGGACGGGCCGCGCACAGGAGACCCAGTACTTC. The rearrangement uses TRBV7-6 and TRBJ2-5; D is unresolved. The germline V and J ends were trimmed by 2 bases and 5 bases, with 18 bases remaining between them. The CDR3 totals 16 residues. CDR1 is SGHVS, CDR2 FNYEAQ, per germline.

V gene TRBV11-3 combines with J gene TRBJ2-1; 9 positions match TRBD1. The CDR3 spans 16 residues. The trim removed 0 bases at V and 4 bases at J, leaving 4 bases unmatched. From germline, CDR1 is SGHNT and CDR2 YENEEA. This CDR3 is CASSLEPGQGYNEQFF. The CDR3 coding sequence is TGTGCCAGCAGCTTAGAACCGGGACAGGGATACAATGAGCAGTTCTTC.

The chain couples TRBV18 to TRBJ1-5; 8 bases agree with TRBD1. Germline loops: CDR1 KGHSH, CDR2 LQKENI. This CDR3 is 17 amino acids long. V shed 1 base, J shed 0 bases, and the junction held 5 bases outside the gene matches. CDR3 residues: CASSPRPQGASNQPQHF. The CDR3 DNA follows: TGTGCCAGCTCACCACGGCCCCAGGGGGCTAGCAATCAGCCCCAGCATTTT.

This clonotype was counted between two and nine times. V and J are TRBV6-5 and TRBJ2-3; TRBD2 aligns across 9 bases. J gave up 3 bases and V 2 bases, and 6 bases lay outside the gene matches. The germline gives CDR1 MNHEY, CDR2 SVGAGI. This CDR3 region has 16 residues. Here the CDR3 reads CASSYEAGGPTDTQYF. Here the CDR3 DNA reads TGTGCCAGCAGTTACGAGGCGGGAGGGCCGACAGATACGCAGTATTTT.

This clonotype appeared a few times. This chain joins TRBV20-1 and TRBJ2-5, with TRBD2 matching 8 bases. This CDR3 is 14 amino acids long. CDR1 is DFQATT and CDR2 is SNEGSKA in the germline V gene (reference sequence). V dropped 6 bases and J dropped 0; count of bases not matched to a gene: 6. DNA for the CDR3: TGCAGTGCCCGGGGGGGCGGATACCAAGAGACCCAGTACTTC. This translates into CSARGGGYQETQYF.

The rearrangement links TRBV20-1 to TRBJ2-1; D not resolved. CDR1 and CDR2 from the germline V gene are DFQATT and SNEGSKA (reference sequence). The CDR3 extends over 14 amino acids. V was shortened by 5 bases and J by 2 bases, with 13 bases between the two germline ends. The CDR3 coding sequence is TGCAGTGCTCGCCGGGTCCTCACCTACAATGAGCAGTTCTTC. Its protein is CSARRVLTYNEQFF.

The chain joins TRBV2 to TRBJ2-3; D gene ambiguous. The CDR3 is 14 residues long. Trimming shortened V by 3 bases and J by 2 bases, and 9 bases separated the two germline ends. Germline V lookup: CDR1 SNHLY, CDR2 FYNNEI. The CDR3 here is CASSENSLTDTQYF. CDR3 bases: TGTGCCAGCAGTGAGAACTCCCTCACAGATACGCAGTATTTT.

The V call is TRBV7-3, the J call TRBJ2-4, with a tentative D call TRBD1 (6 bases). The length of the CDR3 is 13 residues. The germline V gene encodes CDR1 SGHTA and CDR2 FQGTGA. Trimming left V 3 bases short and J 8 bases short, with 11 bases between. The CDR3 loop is CASSFTGTDIQYF. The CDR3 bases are TGTGCCAGCAGCTTCACAGGGACGGACATTCAGTACTTC.

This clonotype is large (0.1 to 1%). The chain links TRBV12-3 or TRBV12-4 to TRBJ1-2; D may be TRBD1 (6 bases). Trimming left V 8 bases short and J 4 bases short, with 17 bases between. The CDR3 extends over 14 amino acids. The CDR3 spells CASHPGGGGYGYTF. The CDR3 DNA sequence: TGTGCCAGCCACCCGGGGGGAGGGGGCTATGGCTACACCTTC.

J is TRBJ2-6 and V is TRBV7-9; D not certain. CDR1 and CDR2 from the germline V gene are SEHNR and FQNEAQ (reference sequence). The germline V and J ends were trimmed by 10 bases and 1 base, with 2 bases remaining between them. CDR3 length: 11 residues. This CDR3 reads CAISGANVLTF. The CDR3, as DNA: TGTGCCATTTCTGGGGCCAACGTCCTGACTTTC.

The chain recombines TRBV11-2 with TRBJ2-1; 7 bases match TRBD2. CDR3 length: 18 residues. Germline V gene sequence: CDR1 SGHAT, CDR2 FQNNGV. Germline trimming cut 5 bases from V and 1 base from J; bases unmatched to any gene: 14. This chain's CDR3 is CASSPRRAGALSYNEQFF. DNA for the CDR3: TGTGCCAGCAGCCCTCGGAGGGCGGGAGCCTTGTCCTACAATGAGCAGTTCTTC.

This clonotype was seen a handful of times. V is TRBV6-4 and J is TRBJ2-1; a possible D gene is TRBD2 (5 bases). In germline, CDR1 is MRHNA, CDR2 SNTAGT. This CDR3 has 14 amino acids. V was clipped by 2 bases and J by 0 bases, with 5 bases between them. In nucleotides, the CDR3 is TGTGCCAGCAGTGACGGGAGCTCCTACAATGAGCAGTTCTTC. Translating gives CASSDGSSYNEQFF.

CDR3 coding DNA: TGCAGTGCTAACCACCGATCTAGCGGGAGTTACGAGCAGTACTTC. Its translation: CSANHRSSGSYEQYF. The gene calls are TRBV20-1 and TRBJ2-7; 10 bases fit TRBD2. The CDR3 is made up of 15 amino acids. Germline V CDR1 and CDR2: DFQATT, SNEGSKA (reference sequence). V lost 4 bases, J lost 4 bases, and 10 bases stayed unmatched.

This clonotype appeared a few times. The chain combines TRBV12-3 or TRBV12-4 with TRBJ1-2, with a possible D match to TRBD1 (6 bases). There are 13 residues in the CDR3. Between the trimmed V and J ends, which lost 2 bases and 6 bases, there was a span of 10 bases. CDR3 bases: TGTGCCAGCAGTTTATGGGGGACAAATGGCTACACCTTC. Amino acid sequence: CASSLWGTNGYTF.

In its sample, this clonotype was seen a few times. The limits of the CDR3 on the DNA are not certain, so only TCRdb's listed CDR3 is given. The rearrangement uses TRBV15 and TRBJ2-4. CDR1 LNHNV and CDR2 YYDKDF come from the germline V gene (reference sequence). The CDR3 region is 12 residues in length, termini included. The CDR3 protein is CAYNCSSDIQYF.